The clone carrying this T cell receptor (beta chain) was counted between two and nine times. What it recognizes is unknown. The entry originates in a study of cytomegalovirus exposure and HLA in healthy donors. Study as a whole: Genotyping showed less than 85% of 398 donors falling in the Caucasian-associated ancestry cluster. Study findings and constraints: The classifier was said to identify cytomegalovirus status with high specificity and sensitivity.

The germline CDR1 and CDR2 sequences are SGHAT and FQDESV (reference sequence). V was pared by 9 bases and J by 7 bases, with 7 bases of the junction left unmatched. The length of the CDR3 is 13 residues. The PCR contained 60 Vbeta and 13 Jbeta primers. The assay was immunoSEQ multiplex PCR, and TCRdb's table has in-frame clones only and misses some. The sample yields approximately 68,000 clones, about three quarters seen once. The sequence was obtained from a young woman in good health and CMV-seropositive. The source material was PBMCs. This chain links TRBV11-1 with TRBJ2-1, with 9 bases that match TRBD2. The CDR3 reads CASRSGSQNEQFF. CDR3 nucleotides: TGTGCCAGTCGTAGCGGGAGTCAGAATGAGCAGTTCTTC. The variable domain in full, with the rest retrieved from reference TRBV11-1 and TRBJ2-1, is EAEVAQSPRYKITEKSQAVAFWCDPISGHATLYWYRQILGQGPELLVQFQDESVVDDSQLPKDRFSAERLKGVDSTLKIQPAELGDSAMYLCASRSGSQNEQFFGPGTRLTVL.